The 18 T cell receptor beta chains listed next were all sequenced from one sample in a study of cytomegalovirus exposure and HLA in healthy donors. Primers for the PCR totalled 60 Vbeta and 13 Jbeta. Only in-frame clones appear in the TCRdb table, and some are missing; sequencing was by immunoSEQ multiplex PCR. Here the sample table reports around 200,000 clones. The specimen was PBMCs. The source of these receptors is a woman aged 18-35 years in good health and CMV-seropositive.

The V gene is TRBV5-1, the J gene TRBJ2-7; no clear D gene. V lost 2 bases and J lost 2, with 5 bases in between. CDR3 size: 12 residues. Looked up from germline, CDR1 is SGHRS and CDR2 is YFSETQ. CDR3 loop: CASSLSAYEQYF. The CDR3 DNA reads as TGCGCCAGCAGCTTATCGGCCTACGAGCAGTACTTC.

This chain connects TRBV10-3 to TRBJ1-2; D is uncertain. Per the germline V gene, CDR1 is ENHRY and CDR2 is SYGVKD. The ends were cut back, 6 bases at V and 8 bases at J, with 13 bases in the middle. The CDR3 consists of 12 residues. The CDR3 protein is CAISDAEQGYTF. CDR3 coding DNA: TGTGCCATCAGCGACGCGGAGCAGGGCTACACCTTC.

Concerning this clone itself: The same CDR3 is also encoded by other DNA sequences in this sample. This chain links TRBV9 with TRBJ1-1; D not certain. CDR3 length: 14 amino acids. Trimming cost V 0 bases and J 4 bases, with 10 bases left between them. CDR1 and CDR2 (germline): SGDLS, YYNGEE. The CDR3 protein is CASSVGVEGTEAFF. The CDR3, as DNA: TGTGCCAGCAGCGTAGGGGTCGAGGGCACTGAAGCTTTCTTT.

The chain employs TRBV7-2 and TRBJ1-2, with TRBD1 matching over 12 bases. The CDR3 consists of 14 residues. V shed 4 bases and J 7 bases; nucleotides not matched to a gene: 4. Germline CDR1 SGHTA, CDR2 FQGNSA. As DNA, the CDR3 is TGTGCCAGCAGCTCCGGGACAGGGGGCAGTGGCTACACCTTC. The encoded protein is CASSSGTGGSGYTF.

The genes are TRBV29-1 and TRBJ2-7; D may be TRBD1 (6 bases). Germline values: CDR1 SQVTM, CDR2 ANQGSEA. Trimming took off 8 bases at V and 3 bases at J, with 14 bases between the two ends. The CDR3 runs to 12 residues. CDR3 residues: CSLRTVIYEQYF. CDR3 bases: TGCAGCCTGAGGACAGTGATCTACGAGCAGTACTTC.

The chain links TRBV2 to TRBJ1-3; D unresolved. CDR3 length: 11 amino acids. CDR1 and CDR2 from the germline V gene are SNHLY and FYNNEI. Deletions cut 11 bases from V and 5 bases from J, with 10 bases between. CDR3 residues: CALTTRNTIYF. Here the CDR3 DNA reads TGTGCCCTTACCACAAGAAACACCATATATTTT.

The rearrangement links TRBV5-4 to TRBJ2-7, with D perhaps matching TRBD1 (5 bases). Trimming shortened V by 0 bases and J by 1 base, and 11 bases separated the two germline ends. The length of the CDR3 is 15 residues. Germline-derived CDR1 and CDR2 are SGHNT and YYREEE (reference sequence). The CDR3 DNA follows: TGTGCCAGCAGCTTGGTTTTGCAGGGATCCTACGAGCAGTACTTC. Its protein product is CASSLVLQGSYEQYF.

CDR3 nucleotides: TGTGCCAGCAGTGTGGGGACAGGGAGGAGTGGAAACACCATATATTTT. As protein: CASSVGTGRSGNTIYF. V is TRBV2 and J is TRBJ1-3; 9 bases are shared with TRBD1. J lost 3 bases, V lost 4 bases, and 7 bases had no gene match. Germline loops: CDR1 SNHLY, CDR2 FYNNEI. The CDR3 is 16 residues long.

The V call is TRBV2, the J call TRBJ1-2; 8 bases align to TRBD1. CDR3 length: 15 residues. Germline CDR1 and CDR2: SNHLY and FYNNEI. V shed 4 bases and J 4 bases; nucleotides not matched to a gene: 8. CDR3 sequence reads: CASSGWTGLPYGYTF. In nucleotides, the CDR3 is TGTGCCAGCAGTGGATGGACAGGGTTACCCTATGGCTACACCTTC.

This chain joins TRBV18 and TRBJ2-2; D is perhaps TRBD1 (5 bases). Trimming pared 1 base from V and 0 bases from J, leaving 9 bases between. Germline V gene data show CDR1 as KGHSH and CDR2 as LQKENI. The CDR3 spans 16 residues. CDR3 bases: TGTGCCAGCTCACCACTTAGCAGGGCGAACACCGGGGAGCTGTTTTTT. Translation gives CASSPLSRANTGELFF.

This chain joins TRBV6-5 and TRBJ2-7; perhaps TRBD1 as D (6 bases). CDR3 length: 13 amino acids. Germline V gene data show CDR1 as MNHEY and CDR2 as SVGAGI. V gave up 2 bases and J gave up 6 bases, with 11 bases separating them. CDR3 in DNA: TGTGCCAGCAGTTACAGGGGGTCGGGCGAGCAGTACTTC. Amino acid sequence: CASSYRGSGEQYF.

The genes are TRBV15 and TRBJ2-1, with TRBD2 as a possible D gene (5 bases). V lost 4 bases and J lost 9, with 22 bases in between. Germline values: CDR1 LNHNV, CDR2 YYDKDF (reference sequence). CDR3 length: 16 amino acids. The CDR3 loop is CATSTPAEVLSGEQFF. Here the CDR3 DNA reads TGTGCCACCAGCACCCCGGCGGAGGTCCTAAGCGGTGAGCAGTTCTTC.

The CDR3 is CATLETGAGDTQYF. In nucleotides, the CDR3 is TGTGCCACCTTGGAAACGGGAGCGGGAGATACGCAGTATTTT. The genes are TRBV10-3 and TRBJ2-3; D might be TRBD2 (6 bases). The CDR3 has 14 residues. Trimming cost V 10 bases and J 5 bases, with 19 bases left between them. In germline, CDR1 is ENHRY, CDR2 SYGVKD.

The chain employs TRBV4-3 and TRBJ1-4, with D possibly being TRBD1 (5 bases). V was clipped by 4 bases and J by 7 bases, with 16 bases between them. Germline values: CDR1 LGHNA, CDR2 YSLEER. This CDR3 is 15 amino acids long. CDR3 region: CASSPSSRVSEKLFF. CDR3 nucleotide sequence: TGCGCCAGCAGCCCAAGTAGCAGGGTCAGTGAAAAACTGTTTTTT.

The CDR3 sequence: CASSALRAADTQYF. The CDR3 DNA sequence: TGTGCCAGCAGTGCCCTCAGGGCCGCAGATACGCAGTATTTT. The rearrangement uses TRBV6-5 and TRBJ2-3; tentative D call: TRBD1 (5 bases). V was clipped by 5 bases and J by 4 bases, with 13 bases between them. CDR1 and CDR2 from the germline V gene are MNHEY and SVGAGI. This CDR3 contains 14 residues.

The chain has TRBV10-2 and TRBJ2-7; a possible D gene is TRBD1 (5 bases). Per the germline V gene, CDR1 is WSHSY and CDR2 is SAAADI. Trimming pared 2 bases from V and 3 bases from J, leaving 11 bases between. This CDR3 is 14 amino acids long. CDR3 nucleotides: TGCGCCAGCAGTGAGGGGGCAGGCCGCTACGAGCAGTACTTC. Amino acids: CASSEGAGRYEQYF.

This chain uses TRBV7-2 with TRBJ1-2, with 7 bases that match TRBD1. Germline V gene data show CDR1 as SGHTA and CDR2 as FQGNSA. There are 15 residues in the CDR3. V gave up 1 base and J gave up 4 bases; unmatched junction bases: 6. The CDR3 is CASSLGSGGGYGYTF. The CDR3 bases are TGTGCCAGCAGCTTAGGGTCAGGGGGTGGCTATGGCTACACCTTC.

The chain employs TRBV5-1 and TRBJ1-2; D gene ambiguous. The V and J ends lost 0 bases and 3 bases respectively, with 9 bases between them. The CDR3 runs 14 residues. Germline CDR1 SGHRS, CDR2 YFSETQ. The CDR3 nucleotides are TGCGCCAGCAGCTTGGTCGGGAAGGACTATGGCTACACCTTC. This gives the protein CASSLVGKDYGYTF. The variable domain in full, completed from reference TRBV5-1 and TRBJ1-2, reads KAGVTQTPRYLIKTRGQQVTLSCSPISGHRSVSWYQQTPGQGLQFLFEYFSETQRNKGNFPGRFSGRQFSNSRSEMNVSTLELGDSALYLCASSLVGKDYGYTFGSGTRLTVV.